A selection of T cell receptor beta chains follows, all from one sample in a study of cytomegalovirus exposure and HLA in healthy donors. Sequencing used immunoSEQ multiplex PCR; TCRdb keeps in-frame clones, though not all of them. The table lists 95,000 to 150,000 clones, less than 65% of them singletons, with over 8% in the top ten. Sample: PBMCs. The receptors shown here come from a man in his forties in good health and CMV-seropositive. The CDR3 runs from the conserved cysteine through the conserved F or W. The order of the fields is J gene, CDR3 length, D gene, clone size, V gene, CDR3 DNA, CDR3 protein. D genes are given only for firm matches. The size of a clone is reported for some rows only, either as once, few or many, or as a class for expanded clones.

TRBJ2-7,15,TRBD2,few,TRBV5-4,TGTGCCAGCAGCTTGGGACTAGCGGGTCGTTACGAGCAGTACTTC,CASSLGLAGRYEQYF
TRBJ2-5,19,NA,NA,TRBV27,TGTGCCAGCAACTACATGGGATCGCCGAACAGGGTACTTAGAGAGACCCAGTACTTC,CASNYMGSPNRVLRETQYF
TRBJ1-5,15,NA,NA,TRBV25-1,TGTGCCAGCAGTCCAGACGCCGGGGGCAATCAGCCCCAGCATTTT,CASSPDAGGNQPQHF
TRBJ2-7,15,NA,NA,TRBV7-9,TGTGCCAGCAGCTTAGGGGCAGTTTCCTCCTACGAGCAGTACTTC,CASSLGAVSSYEQYF
TRBJ1-1,15,NA,few,TRBV27,TGTGCCAGCAGTGGCCTCCCCGCGGGGGATGCTGAAGCTTTCTTT,CASSGLPAGDAEAFF
TRBJ1-1,15,NA,NA,TRBV5-1,TGCGCCAGCAGCTTGGTGCCGGCGCAGGGCGCTGAAGCTTTCTTT,CASSLVPAQGAEAFF
TRBJ2-7,16,NA,NA,TRBV7-9,TGTTCCAGCAGCTTACGCCCCTTAGAGCGTTTCTACGAGCAGTACTTC,CSSSLRPLERFYEQYF
TRBJ2-7,14,TRBD1,NA,TRBV5-1,TGCGCCAGCAACGGACAGGGGGCTCAATCCGAGCAGTACTTC,CASNGQGAQSEQYF
TRBJ2-7,16,NA,few,TRBV5-1,TGCGCCAGCAGCTTGGCCAGTGGCGGGGCGACCTACGAGCAGTACTTC,CASSLASGGATYEQYF
TRBJ1-2,16,TRBD1,few,TRBV12-5,TGTGCTAGTGGTCTGACACCTCCCGGGACAGTCGATGGCTACACCTTC,CASGLTPPGTVDGYTF
TRBJ2-7,13,NA,NA,TRBV27,TGTGCCAGCAGTTTACTCAACGGCTACGAGCAGTACTTC,CASSLLNGYEQYF
TRBJ1-3,15,NA,NA,TRBV11-2,TGTGCCAGCAGCTTAGATTTCCAGTCTGGAAACACCATATATTTT,CASSLDFQSGNTIYF
TRBJ1-2,13,NA,NA,TRBV10-3,TGTGCCATCAGTGACGGGAGGTACTATGGCTACACCTTC,CAISDGRYYGYTF
TRBJ2-3,13,NA,NA,TRBV6-6,TGTGCCAGCAGTTATATCAGCACAGATACGCAGTATTTT,CASSYISTDTQYF
TRBJ2-7,17,TRBD2,NA,TRBV10-3,TGTGCCATCAGTGGGGGGGGAGGACTAGCGGGGTCATACGAGCAGTACTTC,CAISGGGGLAGSYEQYF
TRBJ2-3,16,NA,NA,TRBV5-1,TGCGCCAGCAGCTTGGAAATCCAGGGGTTAGTTGATACGCAGTATTTT,CASSLEIQGLVDTQYF
TRBJ1-5,15,TRBD1,once,TRBV4-1,TGCGCCAGCAGCCACCCGGGACAGGGTGATCAGCCCCAGCATTTT,CASSHPGQGDQPQHF
TRBJ2-7,17,NA,few,TRBV7-2,TGTGCCAGCAGCACTCATACCTCAGGGGTAGCTCCCTACGAGCAGTACTTC,CASSTHTSGVAPYEQYF
TRBJ2-7,15,TRBD1,NA,TRBV6-6,TGTGCCAGCAGTTACGTATCAGGGGGCAGGAACGAGCAGTACTTC,CASSYVSGGRNEQYF